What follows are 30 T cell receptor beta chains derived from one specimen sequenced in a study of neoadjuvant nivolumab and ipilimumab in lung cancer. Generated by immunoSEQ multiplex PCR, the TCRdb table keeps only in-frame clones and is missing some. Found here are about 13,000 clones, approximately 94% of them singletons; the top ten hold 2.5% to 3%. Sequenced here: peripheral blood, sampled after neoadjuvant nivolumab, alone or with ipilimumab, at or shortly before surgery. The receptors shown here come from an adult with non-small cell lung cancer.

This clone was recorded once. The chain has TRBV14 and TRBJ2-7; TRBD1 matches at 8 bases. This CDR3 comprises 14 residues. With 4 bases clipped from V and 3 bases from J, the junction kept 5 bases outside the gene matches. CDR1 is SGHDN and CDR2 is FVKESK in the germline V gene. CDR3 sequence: CASSRTGTGYEQYF. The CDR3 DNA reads TGTGCCAGCAGCCGGACCGGGACAGGCTACGAGCAGTACTTC.

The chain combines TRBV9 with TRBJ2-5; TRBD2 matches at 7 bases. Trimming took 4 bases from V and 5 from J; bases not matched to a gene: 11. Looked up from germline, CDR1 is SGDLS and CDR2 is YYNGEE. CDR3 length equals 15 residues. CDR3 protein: CASSLAERTFETQYF. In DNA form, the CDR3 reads TGTGCCAGCAGCCTAGCGGAGCGGACATTTGAGACCCAGTACTTC.

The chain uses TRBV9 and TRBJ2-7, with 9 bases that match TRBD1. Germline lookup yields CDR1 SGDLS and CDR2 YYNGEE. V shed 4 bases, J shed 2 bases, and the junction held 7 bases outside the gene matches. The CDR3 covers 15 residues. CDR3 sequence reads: CASSPRTGAAYEQYF. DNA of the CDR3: TGTGCCAGCAGCCCTCGGACAGGGGCGGCCTACGAGCAGTACTTC.

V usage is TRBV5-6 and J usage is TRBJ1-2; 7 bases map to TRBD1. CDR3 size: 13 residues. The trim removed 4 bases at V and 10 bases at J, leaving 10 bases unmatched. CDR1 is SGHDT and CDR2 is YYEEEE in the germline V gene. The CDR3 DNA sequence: TGTGCCAGCAGCGTTAGGACAGGATTTTCCTACACCTTC. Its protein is CASSVRTGFSYTF. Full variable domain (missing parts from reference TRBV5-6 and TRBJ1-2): DAGVTQSPTHLIKTRGQQVTLRCSPKSGHDTVSWYQQALGQGPQFIFQYYEEEERQRGNFPDRFSGHQFPNYSSELNVNALLLGDSALYLCASSVRTGFSYTFGSGTRLTVV.

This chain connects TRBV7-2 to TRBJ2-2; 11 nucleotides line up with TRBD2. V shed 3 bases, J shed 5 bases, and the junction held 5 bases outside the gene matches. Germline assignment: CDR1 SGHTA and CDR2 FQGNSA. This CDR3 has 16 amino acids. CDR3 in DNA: TGTGCCAGCAGCTTCACGGGACTAGCGGTTACCGGGGAGCTGTTTTTT. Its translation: CASSFTGLAVTGELFF.

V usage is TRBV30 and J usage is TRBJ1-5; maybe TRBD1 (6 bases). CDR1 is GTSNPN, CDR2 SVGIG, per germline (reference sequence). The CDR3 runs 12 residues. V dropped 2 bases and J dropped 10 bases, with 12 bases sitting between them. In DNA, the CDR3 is TGTGCCTGGAGTTCGGAGGGGGGCCCCCAGCATTTT. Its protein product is CAWSSEGGPQHF. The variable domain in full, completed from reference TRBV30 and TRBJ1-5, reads SQTIHQWPATLVQPVGSPLSLECTVEGTSNPNLYWYRQAAGRGLQLLFYSVGIGQISSEVPQNLSASRPQDRQFILSSKKLLLSDSGFYLCAWSSEGGPQHFGDGTRLSIL.

Here the CDR3 DNA reads TGTGCCAGCAGCTTAAATGGGGGCTTTGTAGATACGCAGTATTTT. It specifies CASSLNGGFVDTQYF. The chain recombines TRBV7-2 with TRBJ2-3, with D possibly being TRBD1 (6 bases). Germline-derived CDR1 and CDR2 are SGHTA and FQGNSA. V shed 2 bases and J shed 5 bases, with 14 bases lying between them. The CDR3 is 15 amino acids.

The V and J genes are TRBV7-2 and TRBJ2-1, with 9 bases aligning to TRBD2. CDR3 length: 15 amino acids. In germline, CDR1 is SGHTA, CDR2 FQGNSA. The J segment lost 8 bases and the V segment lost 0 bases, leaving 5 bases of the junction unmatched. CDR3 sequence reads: CASSLAAREGDEQFF. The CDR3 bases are TGTGCCAGCAGCTTAGCGGCGCGGGAGGGCGATGAGCAGTTCTTC.

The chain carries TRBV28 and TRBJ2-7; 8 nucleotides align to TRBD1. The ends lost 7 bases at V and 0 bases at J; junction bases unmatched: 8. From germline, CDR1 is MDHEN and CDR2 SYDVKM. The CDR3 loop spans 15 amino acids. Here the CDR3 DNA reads TGTGCCAGCAACAAACCCGGGACAGGCTCCTACGAGCAGTACTTC. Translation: CASNKPGTGSYEQYF.

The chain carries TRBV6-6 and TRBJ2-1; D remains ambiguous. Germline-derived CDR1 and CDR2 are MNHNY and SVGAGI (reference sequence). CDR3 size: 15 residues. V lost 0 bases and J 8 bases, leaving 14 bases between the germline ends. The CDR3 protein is CASSYSTLGSDEQFF. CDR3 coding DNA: TGTGCCAGCAGTTACTCAACCCTTGGGTCGGATGAGCAGTTCTTC.

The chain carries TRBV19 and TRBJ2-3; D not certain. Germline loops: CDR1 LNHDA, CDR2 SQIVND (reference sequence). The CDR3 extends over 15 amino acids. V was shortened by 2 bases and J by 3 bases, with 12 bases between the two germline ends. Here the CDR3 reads CASSITPAETDTQYF. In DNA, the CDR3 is TGTGCCAGTAGTATAACTCCCGCGGAGACAGATACGCAGTATTTT.

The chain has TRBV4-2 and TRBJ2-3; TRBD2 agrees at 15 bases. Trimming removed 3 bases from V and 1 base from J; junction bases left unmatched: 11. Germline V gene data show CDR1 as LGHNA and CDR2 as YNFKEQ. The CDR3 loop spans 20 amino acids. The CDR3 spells CASSHGGQGLAGGRTDTQYF. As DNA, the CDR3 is TGTGCCAGCAGCCATGGTGGACAGGGACTAGCGGGAGGTCGCACAGATACGCAGTATTTT.

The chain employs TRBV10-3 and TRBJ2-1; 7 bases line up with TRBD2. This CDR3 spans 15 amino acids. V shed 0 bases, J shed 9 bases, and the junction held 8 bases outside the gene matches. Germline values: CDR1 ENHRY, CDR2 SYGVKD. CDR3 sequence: CAISESVGGESEQFF. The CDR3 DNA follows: TGTGCCATCAGTGAGTCGGTGGGAGGGGAATCTGAGCAGTTCTTC.

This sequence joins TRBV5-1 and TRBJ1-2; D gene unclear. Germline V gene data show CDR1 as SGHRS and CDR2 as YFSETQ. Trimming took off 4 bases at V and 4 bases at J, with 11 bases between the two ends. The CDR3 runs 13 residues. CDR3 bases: TGCGCCAGCAGCATGGAAGGGCTCTATGGCTACACCTTC. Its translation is CASSMEGLYGYTF.

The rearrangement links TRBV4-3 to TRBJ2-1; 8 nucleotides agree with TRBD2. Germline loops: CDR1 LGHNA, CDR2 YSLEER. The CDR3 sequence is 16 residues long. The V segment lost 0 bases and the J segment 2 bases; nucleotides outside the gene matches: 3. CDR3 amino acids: CASSQDPGGPYNEQFF. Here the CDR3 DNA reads TGCGCCAGCAGCCAAGATCCGGGAGGGCCCTACAATGAGCAGTTCTTC.

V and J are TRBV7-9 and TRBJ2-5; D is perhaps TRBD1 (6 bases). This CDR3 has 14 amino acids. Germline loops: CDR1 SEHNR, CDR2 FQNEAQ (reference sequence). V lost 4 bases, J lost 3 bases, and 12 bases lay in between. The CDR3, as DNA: TGTGCCAGCAGCTCACCCAGGGGAGAAGAGACCCAGTACTTC. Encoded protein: CASSSPRGEETQYF.

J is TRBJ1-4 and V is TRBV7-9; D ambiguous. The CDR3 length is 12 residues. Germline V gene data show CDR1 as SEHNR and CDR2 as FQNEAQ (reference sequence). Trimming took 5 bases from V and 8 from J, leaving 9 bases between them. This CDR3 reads CASSVGGEKLFF. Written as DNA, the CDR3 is TGTGCCAGCAGCGTAGGAGGGGAAAAACTGTTTTTT.

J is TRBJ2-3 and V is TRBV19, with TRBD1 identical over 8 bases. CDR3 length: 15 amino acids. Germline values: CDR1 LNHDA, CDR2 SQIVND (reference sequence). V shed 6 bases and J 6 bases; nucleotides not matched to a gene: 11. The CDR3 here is CASRPDRGNRDTQYF. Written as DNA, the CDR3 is TGTGCCAGTAGACCCGACAGGGGAAACAGGGATACGCAGTATTTT.

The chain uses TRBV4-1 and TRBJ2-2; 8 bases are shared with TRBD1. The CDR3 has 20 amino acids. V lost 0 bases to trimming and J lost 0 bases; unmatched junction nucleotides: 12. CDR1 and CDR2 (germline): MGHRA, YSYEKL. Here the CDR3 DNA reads TGCGCCAGCAGCCAAGAGTACGGACAGGGAGGTTCGGCGAACACCGGGGAGCTGTTTTTT. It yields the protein CASSQEYGQGGSANTGELFF.

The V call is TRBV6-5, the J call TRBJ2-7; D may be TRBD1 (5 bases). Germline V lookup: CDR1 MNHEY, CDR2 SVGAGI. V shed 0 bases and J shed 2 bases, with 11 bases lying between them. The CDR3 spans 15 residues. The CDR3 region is CASSYSTVRPYEQYF. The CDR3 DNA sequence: TGTGCCAGCAGTTACTCGACAGTCCGACCCTACGAGCAGTACTTC.

CDR3 sequence (DNA): TGTGCCAGCAGCGCGGGACTAGTCAATGAGCAGTTCTTC. It specifies CASSAGLVNEQFF. The rearrangement links TRBV7-3 to TRBJ2-1; 8 nucleotides match TRBD2. This CDR3 spans 13 amino acids. With 5 bases clipped from V and 6 bases from J, the junction kept 3 bases outside the gene matches. Germline CDR1 is SGHTA and CDR2 is FQGTGA. The entire variable domain, with the rest obtained from reference TRBV7-3 and TRBJ2-1, is as follows: GAGVSQTPSNKVTEKGKYVELRCDPISGHTALYWYRQSLGQGPEFLIYFQGTGAADDSGLPNDRFFAVRPEGSVSTLKIQRTERGDSAVYLCASSAGLVNEQFFGPGTRLTVL.

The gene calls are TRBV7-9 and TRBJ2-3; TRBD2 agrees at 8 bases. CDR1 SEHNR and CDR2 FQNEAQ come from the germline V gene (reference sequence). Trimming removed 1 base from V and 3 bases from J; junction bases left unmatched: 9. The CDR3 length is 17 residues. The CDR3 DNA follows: TGTGCCAGCAGCTTAGTAGTAGGAGCGGGAGCTACAGATACGCAGTATTTT. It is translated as CASSLVVGAGATDTQYF.

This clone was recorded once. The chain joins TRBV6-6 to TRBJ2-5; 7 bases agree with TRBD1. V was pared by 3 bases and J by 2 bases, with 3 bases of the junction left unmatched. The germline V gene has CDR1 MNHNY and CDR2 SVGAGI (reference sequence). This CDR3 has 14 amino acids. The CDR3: CASSYPGQQETQYF. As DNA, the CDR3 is TGTGCCAGCAGTTATCCGGGACAGCAAGAGACCCAGTACTTC.

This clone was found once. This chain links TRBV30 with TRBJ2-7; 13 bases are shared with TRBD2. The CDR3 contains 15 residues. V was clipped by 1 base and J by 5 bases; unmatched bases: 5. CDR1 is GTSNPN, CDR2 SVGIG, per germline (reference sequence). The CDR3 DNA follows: TGTGCCTGGAGTGGGACTAGCGGGAGTCGTAACGAGCAGTACTTC. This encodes CAWSGTSGSRNEQYF.

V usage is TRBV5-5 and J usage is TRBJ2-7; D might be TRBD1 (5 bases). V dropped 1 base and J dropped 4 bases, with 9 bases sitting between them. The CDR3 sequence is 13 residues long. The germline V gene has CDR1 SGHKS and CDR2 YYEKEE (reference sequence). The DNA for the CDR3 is TGTGCCAGCAGCTTGAGTCAGGGATACGAGCAGTACTTC. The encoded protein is CASSLSQGYEQYF.

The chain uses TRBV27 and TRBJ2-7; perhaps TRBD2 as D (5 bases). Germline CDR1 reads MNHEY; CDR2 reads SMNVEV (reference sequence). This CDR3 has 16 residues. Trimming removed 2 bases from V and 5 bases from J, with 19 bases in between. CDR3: CASSLKEWRRWNEQYF. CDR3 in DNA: TGTGCCAGCAGTTTAAAAGAATGGAGGCGTTGGAACGAGCAGTACTTC.

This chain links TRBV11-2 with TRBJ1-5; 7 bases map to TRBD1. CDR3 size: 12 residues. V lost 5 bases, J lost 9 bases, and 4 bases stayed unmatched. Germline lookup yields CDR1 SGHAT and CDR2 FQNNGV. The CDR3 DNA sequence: TGTGCCAGCAGCCAGGGACAGTCGCCCCAGCATTTT. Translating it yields CASSQGQSPQHF.

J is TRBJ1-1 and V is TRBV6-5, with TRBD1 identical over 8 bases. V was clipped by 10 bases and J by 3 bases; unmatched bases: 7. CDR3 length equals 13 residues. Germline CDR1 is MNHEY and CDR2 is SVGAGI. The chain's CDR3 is CATQGARDTEAFF. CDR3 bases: TGTGCCACTCAGGGGGCGAGGGACACTGAAGCTTTCTTT.

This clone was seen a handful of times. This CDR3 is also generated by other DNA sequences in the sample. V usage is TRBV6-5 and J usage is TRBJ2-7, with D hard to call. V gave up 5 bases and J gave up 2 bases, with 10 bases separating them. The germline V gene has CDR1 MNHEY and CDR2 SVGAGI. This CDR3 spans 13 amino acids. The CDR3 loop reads CASSSGTTYEQYF. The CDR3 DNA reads TGTGCCAGCAGTAGTGGCACGACCTACGAGCAGTACTTC.

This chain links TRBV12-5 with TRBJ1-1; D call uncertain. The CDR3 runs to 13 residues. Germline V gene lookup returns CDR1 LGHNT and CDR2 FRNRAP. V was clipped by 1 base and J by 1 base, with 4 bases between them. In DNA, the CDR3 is TGTGCTAGTGGTTTGGAGGGGAACACTGAAGCTTTCTTT. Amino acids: CASGLEGNTEAFF.